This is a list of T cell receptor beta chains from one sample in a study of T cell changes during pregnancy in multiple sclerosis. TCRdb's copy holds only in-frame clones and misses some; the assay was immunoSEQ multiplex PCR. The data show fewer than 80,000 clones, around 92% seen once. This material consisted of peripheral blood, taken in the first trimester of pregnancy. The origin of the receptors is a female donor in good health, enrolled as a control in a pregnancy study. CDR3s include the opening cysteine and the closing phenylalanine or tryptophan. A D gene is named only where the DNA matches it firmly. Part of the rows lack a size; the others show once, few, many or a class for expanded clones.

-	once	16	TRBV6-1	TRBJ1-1	TGTGCCAGCAGTGAAGCGGGCAGCGGGGCCGGGACTGAAGCTTTCTTT	CASSEAGSGAGTEAFF
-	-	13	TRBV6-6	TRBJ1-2	TGTGCCAGCAGTTACCAGGGGAACTATGGCTACACCTTC	CASSYQGNYGYTF
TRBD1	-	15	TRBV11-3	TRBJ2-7	TGTGCCAGCAGCTTAGATCCGACAGGGGGCTCCGAGCAGTACTTC	CASSLDPTGGSEQYF
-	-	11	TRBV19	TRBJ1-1	TGTGCCTCTAGCCCGAACACTGAAGCTTTCTTT	CASSPNTEAFF
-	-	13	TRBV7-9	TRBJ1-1	TGTGCCAGCAGCTTAGGTCAGAACACTGAAGCTTTCTTT	CASSLGQNTEAFF
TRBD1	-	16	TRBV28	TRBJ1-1	TGTGCCAGCAGCCTCAGACCACACAGGGGGGGGACTGAAGCTTTCTTT	CASSLRPHRGGTEAFF
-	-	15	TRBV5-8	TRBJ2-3	TGTGCCAGCAGCTTAGGGGGCGGGGACACAGATACGCAGTATTTT	CASSLGGGDTDTQYF
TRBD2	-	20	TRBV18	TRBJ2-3	TGTGCCAGCTCACCACCGGCACGGGGACTAGCGGGAGGTTGGACAGATACGCAGTATTTT	CASSPPARGLAGGWTDTQYF
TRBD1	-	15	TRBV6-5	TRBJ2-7	TGTGCCAGCAGTACCACCGGGACAGGGCACTACGAGCAGTACTTC	CASSTTGTGHYEQYF
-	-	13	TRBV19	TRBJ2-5	TGTGCCAGTAGTAACGGACAGAAAGAGACCCAGTACTTC	CASSNGQKETQYF
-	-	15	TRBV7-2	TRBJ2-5	TGTGCCAGCCTTCTAAACTGGGGGGACGGGAAGACCCAGTACTTC	CASLLNWGDGKTQYF
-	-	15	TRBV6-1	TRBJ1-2	TGTGCCAGCAATAAGGGCAGGGTAGGTGAACGCGGCTACACCTTC	CASNKGRVGERGYTF
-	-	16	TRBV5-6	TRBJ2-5	TGTGCCAGCAGCTTGGACAAAACAGGACTAAGGGAGACCCAGTACTTC	CASSLDKTGLRETQYF
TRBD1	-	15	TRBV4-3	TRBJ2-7	TGCGCCAGCAGCTTTTCAGGGACAGGGATATACGAGCAGTACTTC	CASSFSGTGIYEQYF
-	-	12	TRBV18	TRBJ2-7	TGTGCCAGCTCACCGGCGGGCTACGAGCAGTACTTC	CASSPAGYEQYF
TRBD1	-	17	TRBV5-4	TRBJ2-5	TGTGCCAGCAGCTTGGGGGGGACAGGGGGCCTGCAAGAGACCCAGTACTTC	CASSLGGTGGLQETQYF
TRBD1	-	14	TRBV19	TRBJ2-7	TGTGCCAGTAGTATTGGACAGGAGACCTACGAGCAGTACTTC	CASSIGQETYEQYF
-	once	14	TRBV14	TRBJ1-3	TGTGCCAGCAGCCAAGACTTCTATGGAAACACCATATATTTT	CASSQDFYGNTIYF
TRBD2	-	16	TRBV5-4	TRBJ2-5	TGTGCCAGTACCGGGACTAGCGGGGGGCCTCAAGAGACCCAGTACTTC	CASTGTSGGPQETQYF
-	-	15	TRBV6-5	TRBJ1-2	TGTGCCAGCAGTTACTCGTTCAGGGCGGAGGGTGGCTACACCTTC	CASSYSFRAEGGYTF
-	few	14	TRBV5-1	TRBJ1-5	TGCGCCAGCAGCTTAGGAGGGCCCAATCAGCCCCAGCATTTT	CASSLGGPNQPQHF
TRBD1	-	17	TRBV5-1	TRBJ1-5	TGCGCCAGCAGCTTGCGCCCGACAGGGGATAGCAATCAGCCCCAGCATTTT	CASSLRPTGDSNQPQHF
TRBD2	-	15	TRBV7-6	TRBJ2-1	TGTGCCAGCAGCCTGGGCGGGAGGGGCTACAATGAGCAGTTCTTC	CASSLGGRGYNEQFF
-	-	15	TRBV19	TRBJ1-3	TGTGCCAGTAACGCAGGGTCAAGCTCTGGAAACACCATATATTTT	CASNAGSSSGNTIYF
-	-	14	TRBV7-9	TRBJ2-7	TGTGCCAGCACCCGGCTGGGGCAGTCCTACGAGCAGTACTTC	CASTRLGQSYEQYF
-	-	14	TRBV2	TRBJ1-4	TGTGCCAGCAGTGATCGGGGGGGAACTGAAAAACTGTTTTTT	CASSDRGGTEKLFF
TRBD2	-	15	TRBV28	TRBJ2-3	TGTGCCAGCAGTTTGTGGACTAGCGGGAGAGATACGCAGTATTTT	CASSLWTSGRDTQYF
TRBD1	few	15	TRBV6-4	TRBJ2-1	TGTGCCAGCAGCTACAGGACAGGGGAATACAATGAGCAGTTCTTC	CASSYRTGEYNEQFF
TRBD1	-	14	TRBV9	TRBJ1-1	TGTGCCAGCAGCGCACAGACAGGGGCCACTGAAGCTTTCTTT	CASSAQTGATEAFF
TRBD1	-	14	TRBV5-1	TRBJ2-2	TGCGCCAGCACCTCACAGGGGGCGTCGGGGGAGCTGTTTTTT	CASTSQGASGELFF
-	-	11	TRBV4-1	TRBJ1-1	TGCGCCAGCAGCCAGGGAGGGAAAGCTTTCTTT	CASSQGGKAFF
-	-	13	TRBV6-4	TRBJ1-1	TGTGCCAGCAGTAGGGGACTCTTAACTGAAGCTTTCTTT	CASSRGLLTEAFF
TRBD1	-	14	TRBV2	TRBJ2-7	TGTGCCAGCCTCCGGGACAGGGGTGAGAACGAGCAGTACTTC	CASLRDRGENEQYF
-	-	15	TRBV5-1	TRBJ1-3	TGCGCCAGCAGCTTGGCACAGGGCCAAGGATACACCATATATTTT	CASSLAQGQGYTIYF
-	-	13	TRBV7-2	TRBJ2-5	TGTGCCAGCAGCTTTTCTAGTACGGAGACCCAGTACTTC	CASSFSSTETQYF
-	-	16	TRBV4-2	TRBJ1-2	TGTGCCAGCAGCCAAGATCTAGGAGTACGCGGTACGGGCTACACCTTC	CASSQDLGVRGTGYTF
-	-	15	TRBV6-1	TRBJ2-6	TGTGCCAGCACCGAAAGGAGCTCTGGGGCCAACGTCCTGACTTTC	CASTERSSGANVLTF
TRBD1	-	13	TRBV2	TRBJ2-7	TGTGCCAGCGTTCGGACAGGGGTAGAGGAGCAGTACTTC	CASVRTGVEEQYF
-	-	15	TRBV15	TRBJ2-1	TGTGCCACCAGGAAAGACAGGCCTACCTACAATGAGCAGTTCTTC	CATRKDRPTYNEQFF
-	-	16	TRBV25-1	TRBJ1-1	TGTGCCAGCAGTGAATATAAGGGGATGGAGAACACTGAAGCTTTCTTT	CASSEYKGMENTEAFF